The 30 T cell receptor beta chains below were found in one sample sequenced in a study of blood T cell repertoires in COVID-19. Produced via immunoSEQ multiplex PCR; TCRdb's table is partial and in-frame only. The sample carries more than 200,000 clones, about 90% recorded once. Source material: peripheral blood. The receptor source for this set is a man aged 18-30 years with active or convalescent COVID-19.

This clone has just one count. The chain couples TRBV19 to TRBJ1-5; D uncertain. The CDR3 runs to 13 residues. Germline V CDR1 and CDR2: LNHDA, SQIVND (reference sequence). The germline V and J ends were trimmed by 5 bases and 7 bases, with 12 bases remaining between them. The CDR3 coding sequence is TGTGCCAGTAGTTCCAACCAGTGGCAGCCCCAGCATTTT. Translated, it gives CASSSNQWQPQHF.

This clone was counted a single time. The chain has TRBV7-5 and TRBJ2-3; TRBD2 was called by the table and not checked on the DNA. TRBV7-5 is flagged as a pseudogene. The CDR3 contains 18 residues. The CDR3 DNA sequence: TGTGCCAGAAGCTTAGAATGTGGTAAAAACCCACTCACAGATACGCAGTATTTT. As protein: CARSLECGKNPLTDTQYF.

CDR3 sequence reads: CASSSGRRHNEQFF. DNA for the CDR3: TGTGCCAGTAGTTCGGGAAGAAGGCACAATGAGCAGTTCTTC. V usage is TRBV19 and J usage is TRBJ2-1, with D perhaps TRBD2 (5 bases). Trimming cost V 5 bases and J 5 bases, with 13 bases left between them. This CDR3 comprises 14 residues. The germline V gene encodes CDR1 LNHDA and CDR2 SQIVND (reference sequence).

The chain recombines TRBV5-6 with TRBJ1-3, with 8 bases that match TRBD1. After removal of 0 bases from V and 5 bases from J, the junction contained 7 bases not matched to a gene. The CDR3 covers 16 residues. Germline loops: CDR1 SGHDT, CDR2 YYEEEE. CDR3 amino acids: CASSLVYPGGRNTIYF. The CDR3 bases are TGTGCCAGCAGCTTGGTATATCCAGGGGGCCGAAACACCATATATTTT. The entire variable domain, with the rest obtained from reference TRBV5-6 and TRBJ1-3, is as follows: DAGVTQSPTHLIKTRGQQVTLRCSPKSGHDTVSWYQQALGQGPQFIFQYYEEEERQRGNFPDRFSGHQFPNYSSELNVNALLLGDSALYLCASSLVYPGGRNTIYFGEGSWLTVV.

The J gene is TRBJ1-5, the V gene TRBV6-5; D gene unclear. The V gene lost 6 bases and the J gene lost 2 bases, with 8 bases spanning the gap. The CDR3 is 13 amino acids. Germline V gene data show CDR1 as MNHEY and CDR2 as SVGAGI. CDR3 amino acids: CASSPAGNQPQHF. The CDR3 DNA is TGTGCCAGCAGCCCCGCGGGCAATCAGCCCCAGCATTTT.

On this clone: An end of the junction does not agree with germline; a read error may underlie this. The sample contains more than one DNA sequence encoding this CDR3. The J gene is TRBJ2-1, the V gene TRBV7-3; 8 nucleotides align to TRBD2. CDR1 is SGHTA and CDR2 is FQGTGA in the germline V gene. This CDR3 is built from 15 residues. The CDR3 here is CASSSLAGPYNEQFF. Written as DNA, the CDR3 is TGTGCCAGCAGCTCCTTAGCGGGACCCTACAATGAACAGTTCTTC.

V gene TRBV21-1 combines with J gene TRBJ2-4; no check of the table's D call, TRBD1, against the DNA was made. TRBV21-1 is a pseudogene segment. The CDR3 extends over 18 amino acids. The CDR3 sequence: CASSKGSGQLLAKNIQYF. The CDR3 DNA reads TGTGCCAGCAGCAAAGGATCCGGACAACTCCTAGCCAAAAACATTCAGTACTTC.

The chain uses TRBV18 and TRBJ1-4; TRBD1 matches at 8 bases. Germline CDR1 reads KGHSH; CDR2 reads LQKENI. The junction had 4 bases not matched to a gene; V was cut back by 5 bases and J by 5 bases. The CDR3 totals 14 residues. The CDR3 here is CASSWTGRNEKLFF. Here the CDR3 DNA reads TGTGCCAGCTCATGGACAGGGAGGAATGAAAAACTGTTTTTT.

This clone was seen once. This chain links TRBV9 with TRBJ2-1; D remains ambiguous. The CDR3 has 13 residues. V lost 3 bases to trimming and J lost 8 bases, with 12 bases between them. Germline-derived CDR1 and CDR2 are SGDLS and YYNGEE. The CDR3 region has the DNA TGTGCCAGCAGCGGGAGTTACATCCATGAGCAGTTCTTC. Its protein product is CASSGSYIHEQFF.

This chain links TRBV27 with TRBJ1-2, with a weak D call TRBD1 (6 bases). Germline CDR1 reads MNHEY; CDR2 reads SMNVEV (reference sequence). This CDR3 contains 15 residues. V lost 3 bases, J lost 8 bases, and 19 bases lay in between. The DNA of the CDR3 is TGTGCCAGCAGTTTGGGGGGGCGTAGGGAAATCGGCTACACCTTC. Amino acid sequence: CASSLGGRREIGYTF.

A single count supports this clone. This same CDR3 is encoded by further DNA sequences in the sample. The chain is built from TRBV5-1 and TRBJ2-3; 7 nucleotides line up with TRBD2. J gave up 1 base and V 0 bases, and 5 bases lay outside the gene matches. The CDR3 sequence is 16 residues long. Germline V gene sequence: CDR1 SGHRS, CDR2 YFSETQ. CDR3 in DNA: TGCGCCAGCAGCTTGGGACTAGCTCGGGGCACAGATACGCAGTATTTT. Protein product: CASSLGLARGTDTQYF.

With respect to this clone: At the DNA level, this CDR3 is encoded by other sequences in the same sample as well. The genes are TRBV27 and TRBJ2-7; 7 bases align to TRBD1. J gave up 1 base and V 5 bases, and 5 bases lay outside the gene matches. This CDR3 is built from 14 residues. From germline, CDR1 is MNHEY and CDR2 SMNVEV (reference sequence). The CDR3 spells CASSPQGPSYEQYF. For the CDR3, the DNA is TGTGCCAGCAGTCCACAGGGGCCTTCCTACGAGCAGTACTTC.

The V gene is TRBV18, the J gene TRBJ1-1; possible D gene TRBD1, 5 bases. V lost 6 bases and J lost 5, with 19 bases in between. This CDR3 contains 15 residues. From germline, CDR1 is KGHSH and CDR2 LQKENI. CDR3 region: CASSQRGVRGTEAFF. The CDR3 region has the DNA TGTGCCAGCTCTCAACGCGGGGTAAGGGGAACTGAAGCTTTCTTT.

The rearrangement joins TRBV10-3 to TRBJ1-6; D is undetermined. Trimming removed 6 bases at V and 0 bases at J, with 9 bases between. The CDR3 is 15 residues long. Germline CDR1 and CDR2: ENHRY and SYGVKD. The CDR3 DNA follows: TGTGCCATCAGACAGCTTAGCTCCTATAATTCACCCCTCCACTTT. It translates to CAIRQLSSYNSPLHF.

V and J are TRBV3-1 (or the pseudogene TRBV3-2) and TRBJ2-7; the match to TRBD1 covers 7 bases. Germline CDR1 reads LGHDT; CDR2 reads YNNKEL (reference sequence). Trimming at V came to 0 bases and at J to 4 bases, leaving 12 bases not matched to a gene. The CDR3 totals 17 residues. The CDR3 DNA reads TGTGCCAGCAGCCAAGAGGAAAGGGGGCCTCGGGCTTACGAGCAGTACTTC. This gives the protein CASSQEERGPRAYEQYF.

The CDR3 bases are TGTGCCAGCAGTTATGCGGCGACTGGAAACACCATATATTTT. This codes for CASSYAATGNTIYF. The rearrangement links TRBV6-5 to TRBJ1-3; D remains ambiguous. This CDR3 comprises 14 residues. Germline CDR1 is MNHEY and CDR2 is SVGAGI. The germline V and J ends were trimmed by 3 bases and 2 bases, with 8 bases remaining between them.

The CDR3 nucleotides read TGTGCCAGCAGCTCCCCGGACAGAGCCAAAAACATTCAGTACTTC. Protein: CASSSPDRAKNIQYF. The chain is built from TRBV7-9 and TRBJ2-4, with a possible D match to TRBD1 (6 bases). The V end was cut by 4 bases, the J end by 0 bases, with 10 bases between. Germline-derived CDR1 and CDR2 are SEHNR and FQNEAQ (reference sequence). The CDR3 covers 15 residues.

The chain links TRBV29-1 to TRBJ2-1, with no clear D. V dropped 0 bases and J dropped 4 bases, with 4 bases sitting between them. CDR1 SQVTM and CDR2 ANQGSEA come from the germline V gene. CDR3 length equals 12 residues. The CDR3: CSVEDRYNEQFF. DNA for the CDR3: TGCAGCGTTGAAGACAGATACAATGAGCAGTTCTTC.

J is TRBJ2-3 and V is TRBV6-2 or TRBV6-3; 9 bases are a match to TRBD1. The J segment lost 9 bases and the V segment lost 2 bases, leaving 9 bases of the junction unmatched. Germline V CDR1 and CDR2: MNHEY, SVGEGT. CDR3 length equals 15 residues. The CDR3 DNA is TGTGCCAGCAGTTACAGGGACAGGGCCGTTGGAACGCAGTATTTT. Protein: CASSYRDRAVGTQYF.

The chain is built from TRBV29-1 and TRBJ2-1, with D possibly TRBD2 on 5 matching bases. The CDR3 sequence is 16 residues long. Trimming left V 2 bases short and J 0 bases short, with 14 bases between. CDR1 is SQVTM and CDR2 is ANQGSEA in the germline V gene. The CDR3 DNA reads TGCAGCGTTGAATGGTGGCGGGCTAGCTCCTACAATGAGCAGTTCTTC. This sequence encodes CSVEWWRASSYNEQFF.

In this sample, this clone turned up once. The chain employs TRBV18 and TRBJ1-1; a possible D gene is TRBD1 (5 bases). The CDR3 has 14 residues. Germline V gene lookup returns CDR1 KGHSH and CDR2 LQKENI. Trimming pared 6 bases from V and 3 bases from J, leaving 14 bases between. The CDR3 DNA reads as TGTGCCAGCTCGCCGACAGCAGCTGACACTGAAGCTTTCTTT. Translation: CASSPTAADTEAFF.

V is TRBV6-5 and J is TRBJ1-4; the D is unclear. V dropped 0 bases and J dropped 10 bases, with 15 bases sitting between them. Germline CDR1 MNHEY, CDR2 SVGAGI. The CDR3 is 15 amino acids. Written as DNA, the CDR3 is TGTGCCAGCAGTTACTCGCTGTGGGAGGAAGGAAAACTGTTTTTT. Its protein is CASSYSLWEEGKLFF.

V gene TRBV7-3 combines with J gene TRBJ2-3; possibly TRBD2 for D (7 bases). Trimming took off 1 base at V and 3 bases at J, with 17 bases between the two ends. CDR3 length equals 17 residues. Germline CDR1 reads SGHTA; CDR2 reads FQGTGA. The DNA of the CDR3 is TGTGCCAGCAGCTTAAGAGGGGCGGGGGCCGGAACAGATACGCAGTATTTT. Protein: CASSLRGAGAGTDTQYF.

The chain is built from TRBV6-1 and TRBJ2-3; possible D gene TRBD2, 6 bases. V shed 0 bases and J shed 0 bases, with 16 bases lying between them. CDR3 length: 18 amino acids. CDR1 and CDR2 from the germline V gene are MNHNS and SASEGT. This chain's CDR3 is CASSEALRDLISTDTQYF. Written as DNA, the CDR3 is TGTGCCAGCAGTGAAGCGCTCCGGGACTTGATTAGCACAGATACGCAGTATTTT.

This rearrangement joins TRBV29-1 to TRBJ2-2, with 12 bases that match TRBD1. This CDR3 region has 16 residues. Germline values: CDR1 SQVTM, CDR2 ANQGSEA. V lost 4 bases to trimming and J lost 9 bases; unmatched junction nucleotides: 12. DNA for the CDR3: TGCAGCGTTGTAGTAGGGACAGGGGGCGCGGACCGGGAGCTGTTTTTT. It is translated as CSVVVGTGGADRELFF.

This rearrangement joins TRBV7-2 to TRBJ2-5, with D possibly matching TRBD2 (7 bases). The CDR3 is 13 amino acids. Looked up from germline, CDR1 is SGHTA and CDR2 is FQGNSA. The V gene lost 6 bases and the J gene lost 1 base, with 9 bases spanning the gap. The CDR3, as DNA: TGTGCCAGCAGGGGGGGGCCCCAAGAGACCCAGTACTTC. It yields the protein CASRGGPQETQYF.

The chain joins TRBV30 to TRBJ1-4; possibly TRBD1 for D (5 bases). Per germline, CDR1 GTSNPN and CDR2 SVGIG (reference sequence). V lost 2 bases and J 6 bases, leaving 16 bases between the germline ends. The CDR3 totals 15 residues. The DNA of the CDR3 is TGTGCCTGGAGTCTAGGGGCAGGACGAGATGAAAAACTGTTTTTT. Protein: CAWSLGAGRDEKLFF.

The chain is built from TRBV14 and TRBJ2-1; TRBD2 agrees at 8 bases. CDR3 length: 12 residues. The germline CDR1 and CDR2 sequences are SGHDN and FVKESK. The V gene end was trimmed by 1 base and the J gene end by 12 bases; junction bases not matched to a gene: 2. For the CDR3, the DNA is TGTGCCAGCAGCCAAGCTGCGGGAGGGCAGTTCTTC. This codes for CASSQAAGGQFF.

V usage is TRBV7-9 and J usage is TRBJ1-6; the D gene is possibly TRBD1 (6 bases). V shed 2 bases and J shed 6 bases, with 20 bases lying between them. The CDR3 is made up of 18 amino acids. Germline CDR1 is SEHNR and CDR2 is FQNEAQ (reference sequence). CDR3 loop: CASSLKSGGGVGNSPLHF. The CDR3 nucleotides are TGTGCCAGCAGCTTAAAGTCGGGAGGGGGAGTTGGTAATTCACCCCTCCACTTT.

The chain couples TRBV6-5 to TRBJ1-2; a possible D gene is TRBD1 (6 bases). The germline CDR1 and CDR2 sequences are MNHEY and SVGAGI. The V end was cut by 5 bases, the J end by 0 bases, with 10 bases between. The CDR3 contains 14 residues. The CDR3: CASSRGITNYGYTF. In nucleotides, the CDR3 is TGTGCCAGCAGTAGGGGGATAACTAACTATGGCTACACCTTC.